Given below is one TCR beta chain in context. These data are taken from a study of cytomegalovirus exposure and HLA in healthy donors. PCR employed 60 Vbeta and 13 Jbeta primers. Method: immunoSEQ multiplex PCR; TCRdb's copy keeps in-frame clones and lacks some. This sample yields some 190,000 clones, of which just under 80% are seen a single time; about 3.1% belongs to the top ten. Germline V gene sequence: CDR1 SGHRS, CDR2 YFSETQ. V shed 0 bases and J shed 3 bases, with 12 bases lying between them. The CDR3 has 15 residues. The chain carries TRBV5-1 and TRBJ1-1; possibly TRBD1 for D (5 bases). The material sequenced was PBMCs. The TCR originated in a female donor in good health and CMV-seronegative. The CDR3 is CASSLAVTEYTEAFF. The CDR3 DNA sequence: TGCGCCAGCAGCTTGGCTGTGACAGAATACACTGAAGCTTTCTTT.